The present TCR beta chain was sequenced within a study of T cells after posttransplantation cyclophosphamide. V lost 3 bases to trimming and J lost 3 bases, with 9 bases between them. This CDR3 is built from 14 residues. Per germline, CDR1 MDHEN and CDR2 SYDVKM. This table comes from immunoSEQ multiplex PCR, and its TCRdb copy is limited to in-frame clones, with some not included. The repertoire holds 50,000 to 60,000 clones, with 85% to 95% as singletons. Concerning this clone itself: As yet, its antigen is unknown.

Study-wide results and limits: TRB clonality was highly associated with recipient CMV seropositivity and reactivation. Blood and skin or GI T cell repertoires showed limited TRB overlap. Later post-transplant blood repertoires were often dominated by donor CD8+ memory clones.

The chain uses TRBV28 and TRBJ1-5, with D possibly matching TRBD1 (6 bases). The sample was PBMCs. The sequence was collected from a woman in her twenties or thirties in good health and a related stem cell transplant donor. The CDR3 sequence: CASSFSGVNQPQHF. CDR3 DNA sequence: TGTGCCAGCAGTTTCTCAGGGGTCAATCAGCCCCAGCATTTT.